This paragraph covers one TCR beta chain sequence. The V and J ends lost 1 base and 5 bases, in that order; junction bases with no gene match: 10. Per germline, CDR1 LNHDA and CDR2 SQIVND (reference sequence). This CDR3 is 16 amino acids long. This sample is drawn from a study of blood T cell repertoires in COVID-19. As for the study in general: Acute and convalescent COVID-19 specimens originated in the United States, Italy and Spain. T cells, B-cell-depleted T cells, or PBMCs supplied cDNA or gDNA.

Source study methods: Estimates of nucleated cell counts were drawn from the amplification of reference gene primers. Some clones are missing from TCRdb's copy, which holds only in-frame ones; the method was immunoSEQ multiplex PCR. The DNA was the basis for D and trimming; V, J and clone size are from that table. The sample has 65,000 to 85,000 clones, around 83% seen once. The TCR was taken from a man aged 50-59 years with active COVID-19. The sequenced material came from peripheral blood. The chain links TRBV19 to TRBJ2-5, with TRBD1 matching over 7 bases. The CDR3 coding sequence is TGTGCCAGTAGTATAGCTGGGACAGACCCGACGGAGACCCAGTACTTC. This codes for CASSIAGTDPTETQYF.